These 2 T cell receptor beta chains originate from one sample sequenced in a study of cytomegalovirus exposure and HLA in healthy donors. 60 Vbeta and 13 Jbeta primers were used in PCR. Using immunoSEQ multiplex PCR, the repertoire was profiled, and TCRdb retains in-frame clones only, with some absent. The repertoire includes around 140,000 clones, around 73% of them detected once, and 1.4% to 1.5% sits in the top ten. The sequenced sample was PBMCs. These TCRs come from a female donor in good health and CMV-seronegative.

J is TRBJ1-1 and V is TRBV29-1; D gene uncertain. The CDR3 spans 11 residues. Trimming took off 5 bases at V and 1 base at J, with 5 bases between the two ends. CDR1 and CDR2 (germline): SQVTM, ANQGSEA. CDR3 protein: CSVRENTEAFF. The CDR3 DNA follows: TGCAGCGTTCGGGAGAACACTGAAGCTTTCTTT.

The chain combines TRBV5-1 with TRBJ2-5; 9 bases line up with TRBD2. The assigned J gene may be wrong: the sequence end matches TRBJ2-7 better. CDR1 is SGHRS, CDR2 YFSETQ, per germline. This CDR3 comprises 15 residues. DNA of the CDR3: TGCGCCAGCAGCTTGACTGGTAGCGGGAGTAACGAGCAGTACTTC. Translating gives CASSLTGSGSNEQYF.